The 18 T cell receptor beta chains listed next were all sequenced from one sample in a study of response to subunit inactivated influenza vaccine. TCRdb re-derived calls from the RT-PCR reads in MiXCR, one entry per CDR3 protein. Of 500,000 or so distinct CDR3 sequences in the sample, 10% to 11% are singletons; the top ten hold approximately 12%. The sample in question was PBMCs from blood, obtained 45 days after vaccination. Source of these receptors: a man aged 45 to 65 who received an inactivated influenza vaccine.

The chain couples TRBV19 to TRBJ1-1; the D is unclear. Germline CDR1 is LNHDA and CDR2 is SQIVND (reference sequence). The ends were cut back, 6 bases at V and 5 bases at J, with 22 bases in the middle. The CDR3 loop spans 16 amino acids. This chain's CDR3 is CASSEEGDYQLTEAFF. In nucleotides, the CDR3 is TGTGCCAGTAGCGAAGAGGGCGATTACCAATTGACTGAAGCTTTCTTT.

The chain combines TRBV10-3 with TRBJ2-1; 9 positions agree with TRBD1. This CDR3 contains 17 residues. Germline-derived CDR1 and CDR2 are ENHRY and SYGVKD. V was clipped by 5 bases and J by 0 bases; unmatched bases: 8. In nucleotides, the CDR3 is TGTGCCATCAGTACAGGGGGCTTAGCAAGCTCCTACAATGAGCAGTTCTTC. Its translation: CAISTGGLASSYNEQFF.

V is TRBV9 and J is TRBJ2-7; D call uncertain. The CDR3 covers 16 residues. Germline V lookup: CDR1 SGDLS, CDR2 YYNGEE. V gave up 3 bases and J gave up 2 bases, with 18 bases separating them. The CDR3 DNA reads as TGTGCCAGCAGCGGAATGAGACATCGACCTACCTACGAGCAGTACTTC. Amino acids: CASSGMRHRPTYEQYF.

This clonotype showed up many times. This chain's CDR3 is CSVASGQETQYF. CDR3 coding DNA: TGCAGCGTGGCTAGCGGCCAAGAGACCCAGTACTTC. This chain connects TRBV29-1 to TRBJ2-5; TRBD2 matches 7 bases. CDR1 and CDR2 (germline): SQVTM, ANQGSEA. The length of the CDR3 is 12 residues. V gave up 6 bases and J gave up 1 base; unmatched junction bases: 2. Filled out from reference TRBV29-1 and TRBJ2-5, the complete variable domain reads SAVISQKPSRDICQRGTSLTIQCQVDSQVTMMFWYRQQPGQSLTLIATANQGSEATYESGFVIDKFPISRPNLTFSTLTVSNMSPEDSSIYLCSVASGQETQYFGPGTRLLVL.

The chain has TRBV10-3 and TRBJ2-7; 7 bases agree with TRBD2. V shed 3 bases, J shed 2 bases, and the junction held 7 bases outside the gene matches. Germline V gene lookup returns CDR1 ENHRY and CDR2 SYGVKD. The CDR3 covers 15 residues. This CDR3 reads CAISDPGLTTYEQYF. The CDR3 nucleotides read TGTGCCATCAGTGACCCGGGACTAACAACCTACGAGCAGTACTTC.

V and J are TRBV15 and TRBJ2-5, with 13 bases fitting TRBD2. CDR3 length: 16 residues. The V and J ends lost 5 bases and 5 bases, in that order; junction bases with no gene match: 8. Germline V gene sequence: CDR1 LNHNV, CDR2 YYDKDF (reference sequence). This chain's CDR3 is CATSARLAGGWETQYF. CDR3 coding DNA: TGTGCCACCAGCGCGCGACTAGCGGGAGGTTGGGAGACCCAGTACTTC. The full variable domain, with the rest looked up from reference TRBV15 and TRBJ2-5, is DAMVIQNPRYQVTQFGKPVTLSCSQTLNHNVMYWYQQKSSQAPKLLFHYYDKDFNNEADTPDNFQSRRPNTSFCFLDIRSPGLGDTAMYLCATSARLAGGWETQYFGPGTRLLVL.

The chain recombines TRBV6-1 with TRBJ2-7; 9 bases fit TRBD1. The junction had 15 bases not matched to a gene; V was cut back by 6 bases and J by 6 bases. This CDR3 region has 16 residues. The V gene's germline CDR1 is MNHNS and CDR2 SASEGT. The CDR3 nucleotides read TGTGCCAGCAGACCCCCCCTCCGGGACAGGGCCATCGAGCAGTACTTC. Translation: CASRPPLRDRAIEQYF.

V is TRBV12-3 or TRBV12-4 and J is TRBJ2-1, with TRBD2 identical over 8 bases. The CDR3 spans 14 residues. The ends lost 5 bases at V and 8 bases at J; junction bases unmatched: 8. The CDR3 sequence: CASSAPGGGDEQFF. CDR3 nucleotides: TGTGCCAGCAGTGCACCCGGGGGGGGAGATGAGCAGTTCTTC.

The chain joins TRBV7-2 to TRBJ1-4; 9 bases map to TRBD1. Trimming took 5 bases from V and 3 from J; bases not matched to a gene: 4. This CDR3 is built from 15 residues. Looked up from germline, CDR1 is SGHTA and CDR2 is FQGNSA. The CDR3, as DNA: TGTGCCAGCAGCAAACGACAGGGGGCTAATGAAAAACTGTTTTTT. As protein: CASSKRQGANEKLFF.

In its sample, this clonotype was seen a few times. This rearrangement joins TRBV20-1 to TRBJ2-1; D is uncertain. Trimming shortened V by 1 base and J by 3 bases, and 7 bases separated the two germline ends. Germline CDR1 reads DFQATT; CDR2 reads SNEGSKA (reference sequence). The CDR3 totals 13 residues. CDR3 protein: CSARGRIYNEQFF. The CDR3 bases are TGCAGTGCTAGAGGTAGGATCTACAATGAGCAGTTCTTC.

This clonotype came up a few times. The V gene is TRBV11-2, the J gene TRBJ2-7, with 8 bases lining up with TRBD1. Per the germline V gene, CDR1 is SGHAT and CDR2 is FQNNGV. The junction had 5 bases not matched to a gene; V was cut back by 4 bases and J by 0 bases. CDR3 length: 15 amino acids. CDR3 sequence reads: CASSWDRFSSYEQYF. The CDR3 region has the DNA TGTGCCAGCAGCTGGGACAGGTTTTCCTCCTACGAGCAGTACTTC.

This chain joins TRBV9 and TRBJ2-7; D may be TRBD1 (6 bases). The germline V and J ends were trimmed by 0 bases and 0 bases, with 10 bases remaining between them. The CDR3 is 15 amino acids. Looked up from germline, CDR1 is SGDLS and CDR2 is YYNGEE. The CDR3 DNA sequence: TGTGCCAGCAGCGTAGGCAGGGGTGCCTCCTACGAGCAGTACTTC. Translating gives CASSVGRGASYEQYF.

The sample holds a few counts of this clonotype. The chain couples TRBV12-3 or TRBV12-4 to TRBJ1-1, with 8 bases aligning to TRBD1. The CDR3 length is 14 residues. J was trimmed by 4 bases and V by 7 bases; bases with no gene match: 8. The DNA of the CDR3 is TGTGCCAGCACTACAGGGGGAAGGTTCACTGAAGCTTTCTTT. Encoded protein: CASTTGGRFTEAFF.

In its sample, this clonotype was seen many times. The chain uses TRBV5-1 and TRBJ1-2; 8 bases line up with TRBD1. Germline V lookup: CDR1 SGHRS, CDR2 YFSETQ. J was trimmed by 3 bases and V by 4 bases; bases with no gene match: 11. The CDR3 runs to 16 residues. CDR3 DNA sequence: TGCGCCAGCAGCATACGGACAGGGATAAAAGACTATGGCTACACCTTC. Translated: CASSIRTGIKDYGYTF.

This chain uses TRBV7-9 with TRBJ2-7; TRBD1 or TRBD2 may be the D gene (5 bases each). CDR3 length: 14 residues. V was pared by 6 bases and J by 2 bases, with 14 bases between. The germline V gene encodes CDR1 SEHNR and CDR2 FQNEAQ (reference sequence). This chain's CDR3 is CASSLRDGTYEQYF. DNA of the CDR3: TGTGCCAGCAGTCTCCGGGACGGCACCTACGAGCAGTACTTC.

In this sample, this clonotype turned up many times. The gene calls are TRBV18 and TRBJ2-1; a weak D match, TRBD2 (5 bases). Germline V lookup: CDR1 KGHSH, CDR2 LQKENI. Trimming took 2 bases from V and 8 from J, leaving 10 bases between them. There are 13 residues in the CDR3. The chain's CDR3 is CASSPRFGDEQFF. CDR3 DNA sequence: TGTGCCAGCTCACCAAGATTCGGGGATGAGCAGTTCTTC.

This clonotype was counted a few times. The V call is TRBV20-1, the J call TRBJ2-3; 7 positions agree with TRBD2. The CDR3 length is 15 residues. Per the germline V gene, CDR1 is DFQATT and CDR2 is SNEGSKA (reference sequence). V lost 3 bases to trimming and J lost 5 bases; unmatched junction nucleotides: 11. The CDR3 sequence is CSARDLKRGLDTQYF. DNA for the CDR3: TGCAGTGCTAGGGACCTAAAGCGGGGTTTAGATACGCAGTATTTT.

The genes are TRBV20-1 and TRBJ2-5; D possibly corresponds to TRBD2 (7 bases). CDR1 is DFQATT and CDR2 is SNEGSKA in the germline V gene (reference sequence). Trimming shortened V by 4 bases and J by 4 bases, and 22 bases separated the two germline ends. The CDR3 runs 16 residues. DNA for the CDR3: TGCAGTGCTACCCGACCAACAGGGCGGGGGCGAGAGACCCAGTACTTC. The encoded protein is CSATRPTGRGRETQYF.